The sequence of this TCR beta chain was determined in a study of tumour-infiltrating T cells in Burkitt lymphoma. Germline-derived CDR1 and CDR2 are LNHNV and YYDKDF (reference sequence). The CDR3 totals 13 residues. Trimming removed 3 bases from V and 5 bases from J; junction bases left unmatched: 1. Produced via immunoSEQ multiplex PCR; TCRdb's table is partial and in-frame only. The sample includes around 45,000 clones, 30% to 40% of them seen just once. The sample comprised tumor tissue. This receptor was taken from a human donor with Burkitt lymphoma. This chain uses TRBV15 with TRBJ2-4, with 7 nucleotides matching TRBD1. CDR3 residues: CATSRGTENIQYF. In DNA form, the CDR3 reads TGTGCCACCAGCAGGGGGACAGAAAACATTCAGTACTTC.